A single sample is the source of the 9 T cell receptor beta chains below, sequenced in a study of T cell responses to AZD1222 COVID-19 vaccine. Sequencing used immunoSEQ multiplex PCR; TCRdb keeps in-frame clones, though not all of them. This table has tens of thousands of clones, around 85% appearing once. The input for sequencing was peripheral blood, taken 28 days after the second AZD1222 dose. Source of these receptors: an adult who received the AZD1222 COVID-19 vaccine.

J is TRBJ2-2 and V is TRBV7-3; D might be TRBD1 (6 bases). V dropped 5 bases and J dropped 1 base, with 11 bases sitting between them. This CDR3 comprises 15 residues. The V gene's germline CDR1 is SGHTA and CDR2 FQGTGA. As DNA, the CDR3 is TGTGCCAGCAGCCCGGGACACCTGAACACCGGGGAGCTGTTTTTT. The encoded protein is CASSPGHLNTGELFF.

CDR3 sequence: CASSLQETQYF. In DNA, the CDR3 is TGTGCCAGCAGTTTACAAGAGACCCAGTACTTC. V and J are TRBV12-3 or TRBV12-4 and TRBJ2-5; D unresolved. The CDR3 is 11 amino acids. V was trimmed by 2 bases and J by 2 bases, leaving 0 bases between them.

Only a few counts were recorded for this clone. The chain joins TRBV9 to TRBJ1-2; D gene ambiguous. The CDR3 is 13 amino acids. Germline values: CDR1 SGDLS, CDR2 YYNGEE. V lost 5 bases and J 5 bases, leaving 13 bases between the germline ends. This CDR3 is CASRDREGYGYTF. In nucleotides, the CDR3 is TGTGCCAGCAGAGACCGAGAGGGATATGGCTACACCTTC.

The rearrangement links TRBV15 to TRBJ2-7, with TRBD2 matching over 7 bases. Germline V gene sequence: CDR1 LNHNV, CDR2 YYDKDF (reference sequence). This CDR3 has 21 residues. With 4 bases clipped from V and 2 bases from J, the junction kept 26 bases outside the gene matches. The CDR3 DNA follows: TGTGCCACCAGCATACTTCGGGGAAATGTGGCTAGCGGTTCCCCCACCTACGAGCAGTACTTC. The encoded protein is CATSILRGNVASGSPTYEQYF.

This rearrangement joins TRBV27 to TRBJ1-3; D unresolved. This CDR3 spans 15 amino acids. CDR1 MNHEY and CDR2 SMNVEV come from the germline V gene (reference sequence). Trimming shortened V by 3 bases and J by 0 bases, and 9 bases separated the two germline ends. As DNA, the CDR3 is TGTGCCAGCAGTTTGGGCAGCAGCTCTGGAAACACCATATATTTT. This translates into CASSLGSSSGNTIYF.

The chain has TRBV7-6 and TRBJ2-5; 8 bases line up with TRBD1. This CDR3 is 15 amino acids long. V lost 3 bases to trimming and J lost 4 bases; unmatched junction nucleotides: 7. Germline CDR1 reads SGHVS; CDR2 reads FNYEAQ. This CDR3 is CASSFPGQGRETQYF. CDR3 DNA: TGTGCCAGCAGCTTCCCAGGACAGGGTCGAGAGACCCAGTACTTC.

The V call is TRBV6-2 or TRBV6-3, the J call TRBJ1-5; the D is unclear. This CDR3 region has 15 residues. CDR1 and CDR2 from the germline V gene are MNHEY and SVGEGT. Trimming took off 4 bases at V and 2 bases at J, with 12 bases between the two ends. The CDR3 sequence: CASSSHLGGNQPQHF. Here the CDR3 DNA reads TGTGCCAGCAGTTCTCATCTTGGGGGCAATCAGCCCCAGCATTTT.

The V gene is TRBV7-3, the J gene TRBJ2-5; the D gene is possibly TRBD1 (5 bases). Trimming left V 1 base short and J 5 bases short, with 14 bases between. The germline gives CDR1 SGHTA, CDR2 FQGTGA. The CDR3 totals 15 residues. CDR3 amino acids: CASSLNPQAGETQYF. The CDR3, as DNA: TGTGCCAGCAGCTTAAACCCACAGGCAGGGGAGACCCAGTACTTC.

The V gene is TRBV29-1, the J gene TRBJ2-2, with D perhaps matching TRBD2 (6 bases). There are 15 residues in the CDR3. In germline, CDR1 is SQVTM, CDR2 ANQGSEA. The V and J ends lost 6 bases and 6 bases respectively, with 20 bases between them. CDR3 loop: CSVLSNAGMAGELFF. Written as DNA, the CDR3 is TGCAGCGTGCTTTCTAATGCGGGGATGGCCGGGGAGCTGTTTTTT.